The sequence of this T cell receptor beta chain was determined in a study of blood T cell repertoires in COVID-19. Clones were sequenced by immunoSEQ multiplex PCR, and TCRdb holds only the in-frame ones, with some missing. In the table there are 300,000 to 450,000 clones, roughly 87% of which are singletons. The germline V and J ends were trimmed by 8 bases and 4 bases, with 14 bases remaining between them. Per the germline V gene, CDR1 is SNHLY and CDR2 is FYNNEI. The CDR3 spans 13 residues. Clinical histories supplied by participants themselves formed the basis of cohort assignment. Cohort 3 donors counted as recovered after two negative PCRs, clearance, or resolved symptoms.

Material: PBMCs or T cells enriched from blood (not recorded which). This TCR was sampled from a woman in her 30s who had recovered from COVID-19. The gene calls are TRBV2 and TRBJ1-1; the D is unclear. CDR3 DNA sequence: TGTGCCAGCCTCAGGTTTAGTTCCACTGAAGCTTTCTTT. Protein: CASLRFSSTEAFF.